A single sample gave rise to the 14 T cell receptor beta chains below, sequenced in a study of T cell repertoires in cytomegalovirus infection (dated by TCRdb to between 2018 and 2021). This specimen's treatment or condition label, interpreted: in vitro stimulation with specific CMV peptide epitopes to enrich CMV-specific T cells. Sequencer: Illumina HiSeq 1500. The public sequencing data were trimmed at Q25 with fastp and processed into clonotypes with MiXCR by TCRdb, which kept only in-frame beta chains. Duplicate CDR3 protein sequences are folded into a single record with the most common DNA and genes. Present in this sample are approximately 910,000 distinct CDR3 sequences, roughly 31% of which were seen just once. Over 10% of the sample goes to the ten largest clones. These TCRs are of unknown antigen specificity. This material consisted of cultured CD8+ T cells from PBMCs, taken from culture after CMV antigen stimulation. The receptors here all came from a human donor in good health (CMV status not recorded). Some clones in this sample may be carry-over from other donors' samples.

This chain connects TRBV19 to TRBJ1-1; maybe TRBD1 (5 bases). The CDR3 runs to 13 residues. From germline, CDR1 is LNHDA and CDR2 SQIVND (reference sequence). V lost 6 bases to trimming and J lost 6 bases, with 14 bases between them. Here the CDR3 reads CASRILGRAEAFF. The CDR3 DNA reads as TGTGCCAGTAGGATCCTAGGCAGGGCTGAAGCTTTCTTT.

The chain joins TRBV27 to TRBJ2-7, with D possibly being TRBD1 (5 bases). Germline V lookup: CDR1 MNHEY, CDR2 SMNVEV (reference sequence). This CDR3 region has 15 residues. Trimming took 1 base from V and 5 from J, leaving 15 bases between them. CDR3 bases: TGTGCCAGCAGTTTATACCCTCTAGGGGCGGACGAGCAGTACTTC. Translating it yields CASSLYPLGADEQYF.

This clonotype was picked up many times. The gene calls are TRBV7-6 and TRBJ1-5; D gene uncertain. The CDR3 loop spans 15 amino acids. The germline CDR1 and CDR2 sequences are SGHVS and FNYEAQ. Deletions cut 0 bases from V and 3 bases from J, with 9 bases between. This CDR3 is CASSLAPNINQPQHF. CDR3 sequence (DNA): TGTGCCAGCAGCTTAGCCCCCAATATCAATCAGCCCCAGCATTTT.

Notes on this clonotype: At one end the junction does not follow the germline gene, possibly because of a read error. The rearrangement links TRBV7-9 to TRBJ1-5, with 9 bases fitting TRBD1. Germline V gives CDR1 SEHNR, CDR2 FQNEAQ (reference sequence). This CDR3 has 15 amino acids. CDR3 DNA: TGTGCCAACAGCGCCCGGACAGGGGAAAGTCAGCCCCAGCATTTT. Translated: CANSARTGESQPQHF.

The J gene is TRBJ2-5, the V gene TRBV27; possibly TRBD2 for D (5 bases). Between the trimmed V and J ends, which lost 8 bases and 8 bases, there was a span of 15 bases. Germline V gene lookup returns CDR1 MNHEY and CDR2 SMNVEV (reference sequence). The CDR3 is 12 amino acids. This CDR3 reads CASGRVKYTQYF. CDR3 bases: TGTGCCAGCGGGCGGGTAAAGTATACCCAGTACTTC.

V is TRBV5-6 and J is TRBJ1-1; a possible D gene is TRBD1 (5 bases). V was shortened by 8 bases and J by 0 bases, with 17 bases between the two germline ends. CDR1 is SGHDT, CDR2 YYEEEE, per germline. The CDR3 spans 15 residues. The CDR3 bases are TGTGCCAGATGCGACAGCGTGAGAATGAACACTGAAGCTTTCTTT. It is translated as CARCDSVRMNTEAFF.

This clonotype was picked up many times. The chain uses TRBV4-1 and TRBJ2-3; no clear D. CDR1 and CDR2 from the germline V gene are MGHRA and YSYEKL. CDR3 length equals 14 residues. V gave up 0 bases and J gave up 4 bases, with 8 bases separating them. CDR3 amino acids: CASSQDAAPDTQYF. CDR3 in DNA: TGCGCCAGCAGCCAAGATGCAGCCCCAGATACGCAGTATTTT.

This clonotype came up a few times. V and J are TRBV20-1 and TRBJ2-7; 8 bases are a match to TRBD2. The CDR3 extends over 13 amino acids. Germline CDR1 reads DFQATT; CDR2 reads SNEGSKA (reference sequence). The V and J ends lost 2 bases and 2 bases, in that order; junction bases with no gene match: 2. The DNA for the CDR3 is TGCAGTGCTAGAAGCGGGAGAGCCTACGAGCAGTACGTC. It codes for CSARSGRAYEQYV.

This clonotype occurred a few times. V usage is TRBV19 and J usage is TRBJ2-7; 11 positions match TRBD2. The junction had 4 bases not matched to a gene; V was cut back by 5 bases and J by 4 bases. CDR1 and CDR2 from the germline V gene are LNHDA and SQIVND (reference sequence). This CDR3 is built from 14 residues. The CDR3: CASSALAGAYEQYF. CDR3 in DNA: TGTGCCAGTAGTGCACTAGCGGGGGCTTACGAGCAGTACTTC.

In its sample, this clonotype was seen a few times. The rearrangement joins TRBV7-2 to TRBJ1-2; D remains unclear. The CDR3 contains 15 residues. The ends were cut back, 0 bases at V and 8 bases at J, with 16 bases in the middle. Per the germline V gene, CDR1 is SGHTA and CDR2 is FQGNSA. The CDR3 bases are TGTGCCAGCAGCTTAGCGGTTCAGGTTCTTGGGGGCTACACCTTC. This gives the protein CASSLAVQVLGGYTF.

This clonotype was counted between two and nine times. This sequence joins TRBV5-1 and TRBJ2-1, with D tentatively TRBD1 or TRBD2 (5 bases each). The V end lost 4 bases, the J end lost 10 bases, and 18 bases lay between the germline ends. The CDR3 is 14 residues long. Germline V lookup: CDR1 SGHRS, CDR2 YFSETQ. The CDR3 region is CASSQDWVGDEQFF. For the CDR3, the DNA is TGCGCCAGCAGCCAGGACTGGGTGGGGGACGAGCAGTTCTTC.

This chain joins TRBV5-5 and TRBJ1-1; TRBD1 agrees at 10 bases. The CDR3 sequence is 14 residues long. The V gene end was trimmed by 7 bases and the J gene end by 3 bases; junction bases not matched to a gene: 6. CDR1 SGHKS and CDR2 YYEKEE come from the germline V gene (reference sequence). CDR3 amino acids: CASATGGSDTEAFF. The CDR3 DNA reads as TGTGCCAGCGCGACAGGGGGCTCCGACACTGAAGCTTTCTTT.

This clonotype was recorded at least ten times. V and J are TRBV7-8 and TRBJ2-6; D perhaps matches TRBD2 (5 bases). V lost 2 bases and J 2 bases, leaving 16 bases between the germline ends. Germline values: CDR1 SGHVS, CDR2 FQNEAQ. This CDR3 is 18 amino acids long. Here the CDR3 DNA reads TGTGCCAGCAGCTTATACGGAGGCAAGTTGGCTGGGGCCAACGTCCTGACTTTC. Its protein product is CASSLYGGKLAGANVLTF.

V gene TRBV11-1 combines with J gene TRBJ1-1; a weak D match, TRBD1 (6 bases). The V gene's germline CDR1 is SGHAT and CDR2 FQDESV (reference sequence). The ends were cut back, 7 bases at V and 0 bases at J, with 18 bases in the middle. The CDR3 is made up of 16 amino acids. CDR3 in amino acids: CASNFLQGEMNTEAFF. Written as DNA, the CDR3 is TGTGCCAGCAATTTTTTACAGGGAGAAATGAACACTGAAGCTTTCTTT.